The clone carrying this TCR beta chain was observed a few times. Per germline, CDR1 KGHSH and CDR2 LQKENI. V was pared by 5 bases and J by 5 bases, with 14 bases of the junction left unmatched. The CDR3 has 16 amino acids. Under the authors' procedure: Amplification from reference gene primers served as the basis for estimated nucleated cell counts. The protocol was immunoSEQ multiplex PCR, while the TCRdb copy is restricted to in-frame clones and leaves out a portion. V and J calls and clone size are as listed in that table; D and trimming were resolved from the DNA. The sample yields roughly 150,000 clones, approximately 90% seen once. This record belongs to a study of blood T cell repertoires in COVID-19. Study-wide background: Sites in the United States, Italy and Spain provided acute and convalescent COVID-19 samples. The cDNA or gDNA used as material had been derived from T cells, B-cell-depleted T cells, or PBMCs.

The receptor was derived from a man aged 18 to 30 with acute or convalescent COVID-19. Sequences were obtained from peripheral blood. The genes are TRBV18 and TRBJ1-2; 7 bases are a match to TRBD1. This chain's CDR3 is CASSSYPGTDQYGYTF. The CDR3 bases are TGTGCCAGCTCATCTTACCCGGGGACAGACCAGTATGGCTACACCTTC. Using reference TRBV18 and TRBJ1-2 for the parts outside the CDR3, the full variable domain is NAGVMQNPRHLVRRRGQEARLRCSPMKGHSHVYWYRQLPEEGLKFMVYLQKENIIDESGMPKERFSAEFPKEGPSILRIQQVVRGDSAAYFCASSSYPGTDQYGYTFGSGTRLTVV.